There are a few counts of the clone carrying this T cell receptor beta chain. As yet, its antigen is unknown. The data were obtained in a study of T cells in Graves' hyperthyroidism and ophthalmopathy. In the study overall: The blood sample was taken at first diagnosis, before treatment began.

Findings and limits, study-wide: In the blood, most expanded thyroid clonotypes above 0.001 appeared as well. Researchers report that a 13 V-J model separated ophthalmopathy from stable hyperthyroidism.

From RNA transcripts, TCR beta CDR3 regions were amplified. Primed by the HTBI set, a first-round RT-PCR was run on the TCR CDR3. TCRdb recomputed calls from the multiplex PCR reads with MiXCR, one row per CDR3 protein. The sample comprises some 350,000 distinct CDR3 sequences, approximately 25% of which are singletons, and about 73% rests with the top ten. This TCR came from a man aged 50 or older with Graves' hyperthyroidism. The sequenced material came from blood.

CDR3 amino acids: CASSLDMGRSNEQFF. The DNA for the CDR3 is TGTGCCAGCAGCTTGGATATGGGGCGAAGCAATGAGCAGTTCTTC. V is TRBV5-4 and J is TRBJ2-1; D may be TRBD1 (5 bases). The CDR3 totals 15 residues. Germline V gene sequence: CDR1 SGHNT, CDR2 YYREEE (reference sequence). Between the trimmed V and J ends, which lost 0 bases and 6 bases, there was a span of 13 bases.